A selection of T cell receptor beta chains follows, all from one sample in a study of cytomegalovirus exposure and HLA in healthy donors. Only in-frame clones appear in the TCRdb table, and some are missing; sequencing was by immunoSEQ multiplex PCR. The sample lists some 120,000 clones, 60% to 85% seen once, with about 3% in the top ten. The sample was PBMCs. These receptors originate from a young man in good health and CMV-seronegative. The CDR3 runs from the conserved cysteine through the conserved F or W. D genes are given only for firm matches. Only part of the rows carry a size: once, few, many, or a class if the clone is expanded.

V gene,J gene,clone size,D gene,CDR3 length,CDR3 DNA,CDR3 protein
TRBV6-5,TRBJ1-1,.,.,14,TGTGCCAGCAGTTACGACAGTTTGAACACTGAAGCTTTCTTT,CASSYDSLNTEAFF
TRBV14,TRBJ2-7,.,TRBD1,13,TGTGCCAGCAGCCAAGAACAGGGGCACGAGCAGTACTTC,CASSQEQGHEQYF
TRBV28,TRBJ1-4,.,TRBD1,16,TGTGCCAGCAGTTTAAGGGGGCCCGCAACTAATGAAAAACTGTTTTTT,CASSLRGPATNEKLFF
TRBV6-6,TRBJ2-2,.,TRBD2,15,TGTGCCACCCAACGGGGAGGGGTTGGCACCGGGGAGCTGTTTTTT,CATQRGGVGTGELFF
TRBV7-9,TRBJ2-1,once,.,12,TGTGCCAGCAGCAACAACCGGGAGAGGCAGTTCTTC,CASSNNRERQFF
TRBV5-1,TRBJ1-1,.,.,12,TGCGCCAGCCGGAGGGTAGACACTGAAGCTTTCTTT,CASRRVDTEAFF
TRBV19,TRBJ2-1,.,.,15,TGTGCCAGTAGTATAGTACAGGGGGGGTACAATGAGCAGTTCTTC,CASSIVQGGYNEQFF
TRBV6-1,TRBJ2-1,.,.,12,TGTGCCAGCAGATCACTAGTGAATGAGCAGTTCTTC,CASRSLVNEQFF
TRBV29-1,TRBJ1-5,.,.,13,TGCAGCGTAGAGCCAGGGGGCAATCAGCCCCAGCATTTT,CSVEPGGNQPQHF
TRBV29-1,TRBJ2-3,.,.,11,TGCAGCGTTCCCGGGGCAGATACGCAGTATTTT,CSVPGADTQYF
TRBV27,TRBJ1-1,.,TRBD1,14,TGTGCCAGCAGTTTAAGCAGGGGGGTGACTGAAGCTTTCTTT,CASSLSRGVTEAFF
TRBV6-5,TRBJ1-2,.,.,14,TGTGCCAGCAGTTACTCGAGATCCTACTATGGCTACACCTTC,CASSYSRSYYGYTF
TRBV6-1,TRBJ2-7,once,TRBD2,16,TGTGCCAGCAGTGAATACGGGACTAGCGGGTCCTACGAGCAGTACTTC,CASSEYGTSGSYEQYF
TRBV28,TRBJ2-7,.,TRBD2,15,TGTGCCAGCAGTTTACCGCTAACTAGCGGGTACGAGCAGTACTTC,CASSLPLTSGYEQYF
TRBV6-4,TRBJ2-2,.,TRBD2,16,TGTGCCAGCAGTGGAAGGACTAGCGCGAACACCGGGGAGCTGTTTTTT,CASSGRTSANTGELFF
TRBV7-8,TRBJ1-5,.,TRBD1,18,TGTGCCAGCAGCCCCAAGTCAGGGACAGCTAATAGCAATCAGCCCCAGCATTTT,CASSPKSGTANSNQPQHF
TRBV4-2,TRBJ1-1,.,.,14,TGTGCCAGCAGCCAAGCGATCGGGAACACTGAAGCTTTCTTT,CASSQAIGNTEAFF
TRBV5-1,TRBJ1-1,.,TRBD1,15,TGCGCCAGCAGCATGACAGGGGGCCTGAACACTGAAGCTTTCTTT,CASSMTGGLNTEAFF
TRBV19,TRBJ1-4,.,.,13,TGTGCCAGTGGTAGCTTTCTAAATGAAAAACTGTTTTTT,CASGSFLNEKLFF
TRBV7-2,TRBJ2-7,.,.,13,TGTGCCAGCAGCTCGGGACTCCTCTACGAGCAGTACTTC,CASSSGLLYEQYF
TRBV18,TRBJ1-1,.,.,15,TGTGCCAGCTCACCAGAGATCCAGCGGAACACTGAAGCTTTCTTT,CASSPEIQRNTEAFF
TRBV5-1,TRBJ2-2,.,TRBD2,15,TGCGCCAGCAGCTCCCGGGAGGCGAACACCGGGGAGCTGTTTTTT,CASSSREANTGELFF
TRBV29-1,TRBJ2-5,.,TRBD1,16,TGCAGCGTTTCCGGGACAGGGGGTCTGTCGGAAGAGACCCAGTACTTC,CSVSGTGGLSEETQYF
TRBV19,TRBJ2-1,.,TRBD1,15,TGTGCCAGTAGTATAGGGGACAGCTCCTACAATGAGCAGTTCTTC,CASSIGDSSYNEQFF
TRBV5-6,TRBJ1-1,few,.,11,TGTGCCAGCAGCTCGACAGCCCAAGCTTTCTTT,CASSSTAQAFF
TRBV4-3,TRBJ2-7,.,.,15,TGCGCCAGCAGCCAAGGGCCTTCGGGATTCTACGAGCAGTACTTC,CASSQGPSGFYEQYF
TRBV7-6,TRBJ1-4,.,.,17,TGTGCCAGCAGTCCCTCGGGGGGCGCCTCAACTAATGAAAAACTGTTTTTT,CASSPSGGASTNEKLFF
TRBV7-3,TRBJ1-6,.,.,14,TGTGCCAGCAGCTTAGGGACAAGGAATTCACCCCTCCACTTT,CASSLGTRNSPLHF
TRBV7-2,TRBJ1-1,.,TRBD1,16,TGTGCCAGCAGCTTAGTAGGGACAGGAATGAACACTGAAGCTTTCTTT,CASSLVGTGMNTEAFF
TRBV19,TRBJ1-1,few,.,13,TGTGCCAGTAGGCCGGGACTGGATACTGAAGCTTTCTTT,CASRPGLDTEAFF
TRBV2,TRBJ2-2,.,.,14,TGTGCCAGCAAATCGGACAGCTTCACCGGGGAGCTGTTTTTT,CASKSDSFTGELFF
TRBV15,TRBJ1-3,.,TRBD1,16,TGTGCCACCAGCACCCGAGACAGGGGGGGTGGAAACACCATATATTTT,CATSTRDRGGGNTIYF
TRBV18,TRBJ2-1,.,.,14,TGTGCCAGCTCACCAACTAGCTCCTACAATGAGCAGTTCTTC,CASSPTSSYNEQFF
TRBV28,TRBJ1-4,.,.,15,TGTGCCAGCATCACAGGGCCTTGGGCTAATGAAAAACTGTTTTTT,CASITGPWANEKLFF
TRBV6-1,TRBJ1-3,.,TRBD1,12,TGTGCCAGCAGTCCAGGGGGACACACCATATATTTT,CASSPGGHTIYF
TRBV7-9,TRBJ1-1,.,.,16,TGTGCCAGCAGCTCCGGGGGGGGCGCCCAAACCACTGAAGCTTTCTTT,CASSSGGGAQTTEAFF
TRBV9,TRBJ1-2,few,.,13,TGTGCCAGCAGCACATCAGGTCTTTATGGCTACACCTTC,CASSTSGLYGYTF
TRBV11-2,TRBJ2-2,.,TRBD1,14,TGTGCCAGCAGCTGGGACAGGGATGGCGGGGAGCTGTTTTTT,CASSWDRDGGELFF
TRBV5-1,TRBJ1-2,.,TRBD1,13,TGCGCCAGCAGCTTGAGGACAGGGAGTGGCTACACCTTC,CASSLRTGSGYTF
TRBV27,TRBJ2-7,.,.,17,TGTGCCAGCAGTTTCCTGGCAGGGCCTTCTTCAAACTACGAGCAGTACTTC,CASSFLAGPSSNYEQYF
TRBV28,TRBJ2-7,.,.,15,TGTGCCAGCAGTTTCTGGGGGGACCGAGCCTACGAGCAGTACTTC,CASSFWGDRAYEQYF
TRBV6-1,TRBJ1-5,.,TRBD1,15,TGTGCCAGCAACCCGACAGGGGTTAGCAATCAGCCCCAGCATTTT,CASNPTGVSNQPQHF
TRBV27,TRBJ2-1,.,.,15,TGTGCCAGCCTCCCCGGGACACAACCCTACAATGAGCAGTTCTTC,CASLPGTQPYNEQFF
TRBV18,TRBJ1-5,.,TRBD1,18,TGTGCCAGCTCACCGCGCCGGGACAGGGGGTTCCTTGGCCAGCCCCAGCATTTT,CASSPRRDRGFLGQPQHF
TRBV2,TRBJ2-1,.,.,15,TGTGCCAGCAGTGAAGAGACAGGATACTACAATGAGCAGTTCTTC,CASSEETGYYNEQFF
TRBV4-1,TRBJ1-1,.,.,14,TGCGCCAGCAGCTCCCGATTGTTTACAGGGGAAGCTTTCTTT,CASSSRLFTGEAFF
TRBV19,TRBJ1-1,.,TRBD1,15,TGTGCCAGTAGTCAACGGACAGGGGACGACACTGAAGCTTTCTTT,CASSQRTGDDTEAFF
TRBV11-2,TRBJ1-5,.,TRBD1,16,TGTGCCAGCAGCTTAGAGGGACAGGAGGACGATCAGCCCCAGCATTTT,CASSLEGQEDDQPQHF
TRBV5-1,TRBJ1-2,.,TRBD1,13,TGCGCCAGCAGCTTCGACAGGGATGGTGGCTACACCTTC,CASSFDRDGGYTF
TRBV5-1,TRBJ2-6,few,.,16,TGCGCCAGCAGCTTGTCCCGGGGGTCTGGGGCCAACGTCCTGACTTTC,CASSLSRGSGANVLTF
TRBV28,TRBJ1-1,once,.,14,TGTGCCAGCAGTTTAGGACAGCCACCTAGGGGAGCTTTCTTT,CASSLGQPPRGAFF
TRBV10-3,TRBJ2-2,.,.,14,TGTGCCATCCGAGAGGGAGTGAGGGCCGGGGAGCTGTTTTTT,CAIREGVRAGELFF
TRBV10-2,TRBJ2-2,once,TRBD1,13,TGCGCCAGCAGGGCGACAGGGACCGGGGAGCTGTTTTTT,CASRATGTGELFF